These T cell receptor beta chains were read from a single sample in a study of metastatic and nonmetastatic thyroid tumors. TCRdb redid the clone calls on the PCR reads using MiXCR. Of some 6,000 clones listed, approximately 15% are singletons. Specimen: tumor tissue. These receptors all stem from a male donor with papillary thyroid cancer or a benign thyroid nodule (not recorded which). Some clones in this sample may be carry-over from other donors' samples. The CDR3 runs from the conserved cysteine through the conserved F or W. A D gene is named only where the DNA matches it firmly. The size of a clone is reported for some rows only, either as once, few or many, or as a class for expanded clones.

abundance: medium-sized
j_gene: TRBJ2-2
d_gene: TRBD2
v_gene: TRBV5-1
len: 15
CDR3aa: CASSAVAGGTGELFF
CDR3nt: TGCGCCAGCAGCGCCGTAGCGGGAGGGACCGGGGAGCTGTTTTTT

abundance: NA
j_gene: TRBJ2-1
d_gene: NA
v_gene: TRBV20-1
len: 14
CDR3aa: CSAGGDRAINEQFF
CDR3nt: TGCAGTGCCGGGGGTGACAGGGCTATCAATGAGCAGTTCTTC

abundance: NA
j_gene: TRBJ2-7
d_gene: NA
v_gene: TRBV20-1
len: 14
CDR3aa: CSARGETSDYEQYF
CDR3nt: TGCAGTGCTAGAGGGGAGACTAGTGACTACGAGCAGTACTTC

abundance: many
j_gene: TRBJ1-1
d_gene: TRBD1
v_gene: TRBV5-6
len: 16
CDR3aa: CASSPGTGGLNTEAFF
CDR3nt: TGTGCCAGCAGCCCGGGGACAGGGGGTTTGAACACTGAAGCTTTCTTT

abundance: few
j_gene: TRBJ2-7
d_gene: NA
v_gene: TRBV6-1
len: 15
CDR3aa: CASSPLPGHLYEQYF
CDR3nt: TGTGCCAGCAGTCCCCTTCCGGGACACCTCTACGAGCAGTACTTC

abundance: NA
j_gene: TRBJ1-2
d_gene: NA
v_gene: TRBV6-2/TRBV6-3
len: 14
CDR3aa: CASSYSAGGHGYTF
CDR3nt: TGTGCCAGCAGTTACTCAGCCGGGGGCCATGGCTACACCTTC

abundance: few
j_gene: TRBJ1-6
d_gene: NA
v_gene: TRBV11-3
len: 14
CDR3aa: CASSLYAGNSPLHF
CDR3nt: TGTGCCAGCAGCTTATACGCGGGAAATTCACCCCTCCACTTT

abundance: medium-sized
j_gene: TRBJ1-2
d_gene: NA
v_gene: TRBV30
len: 12
CDR3aa: CAWSRDAGGYTF
CDR3nt: TGTGCCTGGAGTAGGGACGCTGGTGGCTACACCTTC

abundance: once
j_gene: TRBJ1-2
d_gene: NA
v_gene: TRBV5-1
len: 13
CDR3aa: CASSESGTRGYTF
CDR3nt: TGCGCCAGCAGCGAATCCGGGACACGAGGCTACACCTTC

abundance: NA
j_gene: TRBJ1-1
d_gene: NA
v_gene: TRBV11-1
len: 13
CDR3aa: CASSLWGNTEAFF
CDR3nt: TGTGCCAGCAGCCTTTGGGGGAACACTGAAGCTTTCTTT

abundance: few
j_gene: TRBJ2-3
d_gene: NA
v_gene: TRBV28
len: 15
CDR3aa: CASSLGQSQRGTQYF
CDR3nt: TGTGCCAGCAGTTTGGGGCAGAGCCAACGGGGTACGCAGTATTTT

abundance: many
j_gene: TRBJ2-1
d_gene: TRBD2
v_gene: TRBV7-3
len: 13
CDR3aa: CASSQLGGDEQFF
CDR3nt: TGTGCCAGCAGCCAACTGGGGGGGGATGAGCAGTTCTTC

abundance: NA
j_gene: TRBJ1-2
d_gene: NA
v_gene: TRBV7-9
len: 13
CDR3aa: CASSFGENYGYTF
CDR3nt: TGTGCCAGCAGCTTTGGGGAGAACTATGGCTACACCTTC

abundance: many
j_gene: TRBJ1-3
d_gene: TRBD1
v_gene: TRBV7-8
len: 14
CDR3aa: CASSLQGARSTIYF
CDR3nt: TGTGCCAGCAGCTTGCAGGGGGCGCGAAGCACCATATATTTT

abundance: medium-sized
j_gene: TRBJ2-3
d_gene: TRBD2
v_gene: TRBV12-3/TRBV12-4
len: 15
CDR3aa: CASSFGTSGSDTQYF
CDR3nt: TGTGCCAGCAGTTTCGGGACTAGCGGGTCAGATACGCAGTATTTT

abundance: few
j_gene: TRBJ1-4
d_gene: NA
v_gene: TRBV6-5
len: 17
CDR3aa: CASSSPRWGGNNEKPFF
CDR3nt: TGTGCCAGCAGTTCCCCCCGGTGGGGGGGGAATAATGAAAAACCGTTTTTT

abundance: NA
j_gene: TRBJ2-5
d_gene: TRBD2
v_gene: TRBV12-3/TRBV12-4
len: 17
CDR3aa: CASSRLAWDTGEETQYF
CDR3nt: TGTGCCAGCAGCCGACTAGCGTGGGACACCGGGGAGGAGACCCAGTACTTC

abundance: medium-sized
j_gene: TRBJ2-7
d_gene: NA
v_gene: TRBV2
len: 13
CDR3aa: CASSEFLGDEQYF
CDR3nt: TGTGCCAGCAGTGAATTTTTGGGCGACGAGCAGTACTTC

abundance: many
j_gene: TRBJ2-1
d_gene: TRBD1
v_gene: TRBV4-2
len: 14
CDR3aa: CASSRGQGHNEQFF
CDR3nt: TGTGCCAGCAGCCGTGGACAGGGCCACAATGAGCAGTTCTTC

abundance: NA
j_gene: TRBJ1-6
d_gene: TRBD1
v_gene: TRBV11-2
len: 17
CDR3aa: CASSLDWDRQGNSPLHF
CDR3nt: TGTGCCAGCAGCTTAGATTGGGACAGACAGGGTAATTCACCCCTCCACTTT

abundance: few
j_gene: TRBJ2-1
d_gene: NA
v_gene: TRBV28
len: 15
CDR3aa: CASSCGGLPYNEQFF
CDR3nt: TGTGCCAGCAGCTGCGGGGGCCTTCCCTACAATGAGCAGTTCTTC

abundance: medium-sized
j_gene: TRBJ2-5
d_gene: TRBD1
v_gene: TRBV6-5
len: 15
CDR3aa: CASSYGQGDQETQYF
CDR3nt: TGTGCCAGCAGTTACGGGCAGGGGGATCAAGAGACCCAGTACTTC

abundance: medium-sized
j_gene: TRBJ2-5
d_gene: TRBD1
v_gene: TRBV6-2/TRBV6-3
len: 18
CDR3aa: CASSYPTSRPGQEETQYF
CDR3nt: TGTGCCAGCAGTTACCCGACCTCTCGACCGGGACAGGAAGAGACCCAGTACTTC

abundance: many
j_gene: TRBJ1-6
d_gene: TRBD1
v_gene: TRBV18
len: 14
CDR3aa: CASSPTGYNSPLHF
CDR3nt: TGTGCCAGCTCACCGACAGGGTATAATTCACCCCTCCACTTT

abundance: NA
j_gene: TRBJ2-1
d_gene: NA
v_gene: TRBV30
len: 14
CDR3aa: CAWSSGEWYNEQFF
CDR3nt: TGTGCCTGGAGTTCAGGGGAGTGGTACAATGAGCAGTTCTTC

abundance: few
j_gene: TRBJ2-3
d_gene: TRBD1
v_gene: TRBV2
len: 14
CDR3aa: CASSGTGSGDTQYF
CDR3nt: TGTGCCAGCAGTGGGACAGGGTCGGGAGATACGCAGTATTTT

abundance: few
j_gene: TRBJ2-7
d_gene: NA
v_gene: TRBV6-1
len: 14
CDR3aa: CASSHKSSSYEHYF
CDR3nt: TGTGCCAGCAGTCACAAGTCGAGCTCCTACGAGCATTACTTC

abundance: many
j_gene: TRBJ2-7
d_gene: NA
v_gene: TRBV12-1
len: 14
CDR3aa: CASSPWDRVYEQYF
CDR3nt: TGTGCCAGCAGCCCGTGGGACAGGGTTTACGAGCAGTACTTC

abundance: large
j_gene: TRBJ2-1
d_gene: NA
v_gene: TRBV27
len: 15
CDR3aa: CASSLNRDTYNEQFF
CDR3nt: TGTGCCAGCAGTTTAAACCGGGACACTTACAATGAGCAGTTCTTC

abundance: medium-sized
j_gene: TRBJ2-2
d_gene: NA
v_gene: TRBV20-1
len: 14
CDR3aa: CSARKQGNTGELFF
CDR3nt: TGCAGTGCTCGCAAACAGGGGAACACCGGGGAGCTGTTTTTT

abundance: few
j_gene: TRBJ1-1
d_gene: NA
v_gene: TRBV2
len: 11
CDR3aa: CASRPNTEAFF
CDR3nt: TGTGCCAGCAGGCCTAACACTGAAGCTTTCTTT